This is a list of T cell receptor beta chains from one sample in a study of blood T cell repertoires in COVID-19. Profiling relied on immunoSEQ multiplex PCR, and the TCRdb table lists in-frame clones only, not all of them. The repertoire consists of about 87,000 clones, with 75% to 90% occurring once and the leading ten covering 16%. Sequences were obtained from peripheral blood. These receptors all stem from a woman of 80 years or more with active or convalescent COVID-19. Each CDR3 is given with its conserved first and last residue. Fields, in order: J gene, clone size, V gene, D gene, CDR3 DNA, CDR3 protein. D genes are given only for firm matches. Expanded clones are given a class, and other clones once, few, many or no size at all.

J: TRBJ2-5; size: -; V: TRBV3-1/TRBV3-2; D: -; DNA: TGTGCCAGCAGCCAAGAGCCTCCGACAGTAGAGACCCAGTACTTC; CDR3: CASSQEPPTVETQYF
J: TRBJ2-5; size: -; V: TRBV2; D: TRBD2; DNA: TGTGCCAGCAGTGATGCGGCGGGAGGTTTAGAGACCCAGTACTTC; CDR3: CASSDAAGGLETQYF
J: TRBJ1-2; size: -; V: TRBV7-2; D: -; DNA: TGTGCCAGCAGCTCCAAGGGGGGGAACTATGGCTACACCTTC; CDR3: CASSSKGGNYGYTF
J: TRBJ2-5; size: -; V: TRBV7-9; D: TRBD1; DNA: TGTGCCAGCAGGAGTTCCGGGACAGGGGGACAAGAGACCCAGTACTTC; CDR3: CASRSSGTGGQETQYF
J: TRBJ1-2; size: few; V: TRBV30; D: TRBD1; DNA: TGTGCCTGGAGTCAATCTCTTTCCGGGACAGGCTTC; CDR3: CAWSQSLSGTGF
J: TRBJ1-5; size: -; V: TRBV6-5; D: TRBD1; DNA: TGTGCCAGCAGGACCGGACAGGGCAATCAGCCCCAGCATTTT; CDR3: CASRTGQGNQPQHF
J: TRBJ2-3; size: -; V: TRBV7-2; D: TRBD2; DNA: TGTGCCAGCAGTGCTAGCGGGTATACGCAGTATTTT; CDR3: CASSASGYTQYF
J: TRBJ2-3; size: -; V: TRBV24-1; D: TRBD1; DNA: TGTGCCACCAGTGATTTTCGACAGGGGGCAGATACGCAGTATTTT; CDR3: CATSDFRQGADTQYF
J: TRBJ2-1; size: -; V: TRBV29-1; D: TRBD2; DNA: TGCAGCGTGAGACTAGCGGCCTACAATGAGCAGTTCTTC; CDR3: CSVRLAAYNEQFF
J: TRBJ2-3; size: -; V: TRBV6-4; D: -; DNA: TGTGCCAGCAGTGAAGGGCGGGATCCGACAGATACGCAGTATTTT; CDR3: CASSEGRDPTDTQYF
J: TRBJ2-1; size: -; V: TRBV19; D: -; DNA: TGTGCCAGTAGTACCGGACTGAACAATGAGCAGTTCTTC; CDR3: CASSTGLNNEQFF
J: TRBJ2-1; size: -; V: TRBV28; D: -; DNA: -; CDR3: CASILGPPYNEQFF
J: TRBJ2-7; size: -; V: TRBV15; D: TRBD2; DNA: TGTGCCACCAGCAGAGATCGGGGGGGCTACGAGCAGTACTTC; CDR3: CATSRDRGGYEQYF
J: TRBJ2-1; size: -; V: TRBV24-1; D: -; DNA: TGTGCCACCAGGGCAGGGGGGCCCAATGAGCAGTTCTTC; CDR3: CATRAGGPNEQFF
J: TRBJ1-3; size: -; V: TRBV3-1/TRBV3-2; D: -; DNA: TGTGCCAGCAGCCAACCTAGCAACACCATATATTTT; CDR3: CASSQPSNTIYF
J: TRBJ1-1; size: -; V: TRBV12-3/TRBV12-4; D: -; DNA: TGTGCCAGCAGTTTGGGCAAGAACACTGAAGCTTTCTTT; CDR3: CASSLGKNTEAFF
J: TRBJ2-5; size: -; V: TRBV6-1; D: -; DNA: TGTGCCAGCAGTGAAAGCTGGACAGTTGGGGAAGAGACCCAGTACTTC; CDR3: CASSESWTVGEETQYF
J: TRBJ1-1; size: -; V: TRBV5-1; D: TRBD1; DNA: TGCGCCAGCAGCCCGCAGGGGGCGTCAGGCACTGAAGCTTTCTTT; CDR3: CASSPQGASGTEAFF
J: TRBJ1-3; size: -; V: TRBV10-3; D: TRBD1; DNA: TGTGCCATCAAAGAAGGGACAGGGGAAGGAAACACCATATATTTT; CDR3: CAIKEGTGEGNTIYF
J: TRBJ1-1; size: -; V: TRBV30; D: -; DNA: TGTGCCTGGAGTGTGTTAGAGGGTCCTGAAGCTTTCTTT; CDR3: CAWSVLEGPEAFF
J: TRBJ2-5; size: -; V: TRBV28; D: TRBD1; DNA: TGTGCCAGCAGTTTGACAGGGGGTTCAGAGACCCAGTACTTC; CDR3: CASSLTGGSETQYF
J: TRBJ2-1; size: -; V: TRBV3-1/TRBV3-2; D: TRBD2; DNA: TGTGCCAGCAGCCAAGAGACCATAGCGGGAGGGCGGGGCAATGAGCAGTTCTTC; CDR3: CASSQETIAGGRGNEQFF
J: TRBJ1-2; size: -; V: TRBV3-1/TRBV3-2; D: -; DNA: TGTGCCAGCAGCCCGTCCAACTATGGCTACACCTTC; CDR3: CASSPSNYGYTF
J: TRBJ2-7; size: -; V: TRBV7-2; D: TRBD2; DNA: TGTGCCAGCAGCCCCCCGACCTTAGCGGGAGCGCAATACGAGCAGTACTTC; CDR3: CASSPPTLAGAQYEQYF
J: TRBJ1-1; size: -; V: TRBV7-9; D: -; DNA: TGTGCCAGCAGCTTAGAGGGGGACACTGAAGCTTTCTTT; CDR3: CASSLEGDTEAFF
J: TRBJ2-5; size: -; V: TRBV7-2; D: TRBD2; DNA: TGTGCCAGCAAATTGTCTAGCGGGAGGGGGGAGACCCAGTACTTC; CDR3: CASKLSSGRGETQYF
J: TRBJ2-7; size: -; V: TRBV5-1; D: -; DNA: TGCGCCAGCAGCTTGGGTTTTCAGGGCGTCGACGAGCAGTACTTC; CDR3: CASSLGFQGVDEQYF
J: TRBJ1-1; size: -; V: TRBV5-1; D: TRBD1; DNA: TGCGCCAGCAGCTCCGGGACAGGGGACACTGAAGCTTTCTTT; CDR3: CASSSGTGDTEAFF
J: TRBJ2-2; size: -; V: TRBV28; D: TRBD2; DNA: TGTGCCAGCAGCCAGACTAGCGGGAGGATCGGGGAGCTGTTTTTT; CDR3: CASSQTSGRIGELFF
J: TRBJ2-1; size: -; V: TRBV6-5; D: TRBD1; DNA: TGTGCCAGCAGTTTGGGGACAGGGGGCCACAATGAGCAGTTCTTC; CDR3: CASSLGTGGHNEQFF
J: TRBJ2-2; size: -; V: TRBV11-2; D: TRBD2; DNA: TGTGCCAGCAGCTTCGGGAGGGCCGCCACCGGGGAGCTGTTTTTT; CDR3: CASSFGRAATGELFF
J: TRBJ1-1; size: -; V: TRBV28; D: -; DNA: TGTGCCAGCAGTCCGGGTTCCCTTGTGAAGACTGAAGCTTTCTTT; CDR3: CASSPGSLVKTEAFF
J: TRBJ1-6; size: -; V: TRBV2; D: TRBD1; DNA: TGTGCCAGCAGTTTCGGGACAGCTAATTCACCCCTCCACTTT; CDR3: CASSFGTANSPLHF
J: TRBJ2-1; size: -; V: TRBV4-3; D: -; DNA: TGCGCCAGCAGCCAAGACCGAGCGAACTTGGGTGCGCAGTTCTTC; CDR3: CASSQDRANLGAQFF